This is a list of T cell receptor beta chains from one sample in a study of T cell clonotyping in hematopoietic cell transplantation. Repertoires were generated with immunoSEQ multiplex PCR, while TCRdb's copy carries only in-frame clones and drops some. The sample records approximately 6,200 clones, approximately 90% being singletons. This specimen was peripheral blood mononuclear cells, taken 100 days after allogeneic stem cell transplant. These receptors were taken from a female patient aged 45 to 65 who had an allogeneic stem cell transplant from a related donor, so the T cells may come from the graft donor. Some clones in this sample may be carry-over from other donors' samples. Both conserved end residues are part of each CDR3. Fields, in order: D gene, J gene, clone size, CDR3 length, V gene, CDR3 DNA, CDR3 protein. The D gene is left open where the match is weak. Some rows mark clone size as missing; the rest say once, few, many or name a class of expanded clone.

>.|TRBJ2-3|.|15|TRBV7-8
TGTGCCAGCAGCTTGGGGACCGAAAGCACAGATACGCAGTATTTT
CASSLGTESTDTQYF
>.|TRBJ2-2|.|17|TRBV19
TGTGCCAGTAGTCGATGGGGCCCGGGACAGAACACCGGGGAGCTGTTTTTT
CASSRWGPGQNTGELFF
>.|TRBJ1-1|.|15|TRBV19
TGTGCCAGTAGACATACAGACAGTGTGAACACTGAAGCTTTCTTT
CASRHTDSVNTEAFF
>TRBD1|TRBJ1-4|.|14|TRBV5-8
TGTGCCAGCAGCTTGGACAGGGGAGATGAAAAACTGTTTTTT
CASSLDRGDEKLFF
>.|TRBJ2-7|.|16|TRBV7-8
TGTGCCAGCAGCTTATGGCCCAGAGGGACGCGTGGCGAGCAGTACTTC
CASSLWPRGTRGEQYF
>.|TRBJ2-6|.|14|TRBV29-1
TGCAGCGTTGAAGGGGGTTCTGGGGCCAACGTCCTGACTTTC
CSVEGGSGANVLTF
>TRBD1|TRBJ2-7|.|13|TRBV7-9
TGTGCCAGCACCCTCGGGACAGCCTACGAGCAGTACTTC
CASTLGTAYEQYF
>TRBD1|TRBJ1-6|.|15|TRBV11-2
TGTGCCAGCAGCTTTCACAGGGGGCCGGATTCACCCCTCCACTTT
CASSFHRGPDSPLHF
>TRBD1|TRBJ2-7|.|15|TRBV7-9
TGTGCCAGCAGCACCCACCGGACAGGCTCCTACGAGCAGTACTTC
CASSTHRTGSYEQYF
>.|TRBJ1-5|.|16|TRBV27
TGTGCCAGCAGTCTACAGGGTTTCGGTGGCAATCAGCCCCAGCATTTT
CASSLQGFGGNQPQHF
>.|TRBJ1-5|.|11|TRBV2
TGTGCCAGCAGCCTAAATCAGCCCCAGCATTTT
CASSLNQPQHF
>.|TRBJ1-1|.|14|TRBV29-1
TGCAGCGTTGCAGACGTGATCCGGAACACTGAAGCTTTCTTT
CSVADVIRNTEAFF
>.|TRBJ1-2|.|16|TRBV2
TGTGCCAGCAGTGAACTAGGGACGCCGGGCGACTATGGCTACACCTTC
CASSELGTPGDYGYTF
>.|TRBJ1-1|.|12|TRBV2
TGTGCCAGCACTCCGGGGAACACTGAAGCTTTCTTT
CASTPGNTEAFF
>.|TRBJ2-5|.|13|TRBV2
TGTGCCAGCCAATTCAGCTGGGGGGAGACCCAGTACTTC
CASQFSWGETQYF
>.|TRBJ1-4|.|14|TRBV19
TGTGCCAGTAGCTTGACAGGTCCTAATGAAAAACTGTTTTTT
CASSLTGPNEKLFF
>.|TRBJ1-1|once|15|TRBV4-3
TGCGCCAGCAGCCTAAACAGGGAAGTTAGCACTGAAGCTTTCTTT
CASSLNREVSTEAFF
>.|TRBJ1-2|.|11|TRBV2
TGTGCCCTAAGCGGGAACGGTGGCTACACCTTC
CALSGNGGYTF
>TRBD2|TRBJ2-3|.|19|TRBV28
TGTGCCAGCAGTCCTCCTCTACGGCTAGCGGGGGGGAGCACAGATACGCAGTATTTT
CASSPPLRLAGGSTDTQYF
>.|TRBJ2-3|.|14|TRBV29-1
TGCAGCGTTGAAGGTGGCAGGGGAAAAGATACGCAGTATTTT
CSVEGGRGKDTQYF
>TRBD1|TRBJ2-7|.|12|TRBV30
TGTGCCTGGGCCTCGACAGGGATCGAGCAGTACTTC
CAWASTGIEQYF
>.|TRBJ2-7|.|16|TRBV7-9
TGTGCCAGCAGCTTAGCTCTTCAAGATTTTGGAGGCGAGCAGTACTTC
CASSLALQDFGGEQYF
>.|TRBJ1-6|.|18|TRBV6-1
TGTGCCAGCAGTGAAGTGGGTGCGACCAGTTGGGGGAATTCACCCCTCCACTTT
CASSEVGATSWGNSPLHF
>.|TRBJ1-1|.|15|TRBV5-8
TGTGCCAGCAGCTTGGTAACCACAGACCTATTTGAAGCTTTCTTT
CASSLVTTDLFEAFF
>.|TRBJ1-5|.|12|TRBV28
TGTGCCAGCAGTTTAGCTACTCAGCCCCAGCATTTT
CASSLATQPQHF
>.|TRBJ1-2|.|14|TRBV13
TGTGCCAGCAGCCCAGGCGGCAGGTCCTATGGCTACACCTTC
CASSPGGRSYGYTF
>.|TRBJ2-3|.|14|TRBV7-6
TGTGCCAGCAGCTTTAACAGGAACACAGATACGCAGTATTTT
CASSFNRNTDTQYF
>.|TRBJ1-1|.|12|TRBV30
TGTGCCTCGGGACACCCGAACACTGAAGCTTTCTTT
CASGHPNTEAFF
>TRBD1|TRBJ2-1|.|14|TRBV27
TGTGCCAGCAGTTCCCTTCAGGGGGCACGCGAGCAGTTCTTC
CASSSLQGAREQFF
>.|TRBJ1-2|.|13|TRBV7-2
TGTGCCAGCAGCCGAGACAGGTACTATGGCTACACCTTC
CASSRDRYYGYTF
>TRBD1|TRBJ2-7|.|16|TRBV11-2
TGTGCCAGCAGCTTAGCCCTGGACAGGGACGCCTACGAGCAGTACTTC
CASSLALDRDAYEQYF
>.|TRBJ2-1|.|14|TRBV14
TGTGCCAGCAGCCGATTGGGTGAATGGAATGAGCAGTTCTTC
CASSRLGEWNEQFF
>.|TRBJ2-5|.|10|TRBV20-1
TGCCGGACCTCTCAAGAGACCCAGTACTTC
CRTSQETQYF
>.|TRBJ2-7|.|12|TRBV2
TGTGCCAGCAGTCCTATCCTCGACGAGCAGTACTTC
CASSPILDEQYF
>TRBD1|TRBJ1-2|.|14|TRBV5-1
TGCGCCAGCAGCCTTCAGGGGGGTTCTCTCGGCTACACCTTC
CASSLQGGSLGYTF
>.|TRBJ1-2|.|14|TRBV6-5
TGTGCCAGCAGTTCTCGGATGACTAACTATGGCTACACCTTC
CASSSRMTNYGYTF
>.|TRBJ1-5|once|15|TRBV4-3
TGCGCCAGCAGCCAAGATCGCGGGGGCTATCAGCCCCAGCATTTT
CASSQDRGGYQPQHF
>.|TRBJ1-5|.|16|TRBV28
TGTGCCAGCAGTTCGATATGGTCTAATAGCAATCAGCCCCAGCATTTT
CASSSIWSNSNQPQHF
>.|TRBJ2-5|.|14|TRBV5-1
TGCGCCAGCAGCGACCAATACGGGGGGCAGACCCAGTACTTC
CASSDQYGGQTQYF
>.|TRBJ2-3|few|16|TRBV23-1
TGCGCCAGCAGTCAATCCTCTATTGGCGGTACAGATACGCAGTATTTT
CASSQSSIGGTDTQYF
>.|TRBJ1-2|.|16|TRBV25-1
TGTGCCAGCAGTGCTATCTGGGGGCAAGAAGTCTATGGCTACACCTTC
CASSAIWGQEVYGYTF
>.|TRBJ2-7|.|17|TRBV28
TGTGCCAGCAGCCGCCCATGGTGGAGAGACGCAGGTTACGAGCAGTACTTC
CASSRPWWRDAGYEQYF
>.|TRBJ2-7|once|14|TRBV2
TGTGCCAGCAAAAACCAGGGCACCTACTACGAGCAGTACTTC
CASKNQGTYYEQYF
>TRBD2|TRBJ2-7|once|16|TRBV4-1
TGCGCCAGCAGCCAATCCAGCGGGGGGGCCGTCTTCGAGCAGTACTTC
CASSQSSGGAVFEQYF
>.|TRBJ1-1|.|9|TRBV20-1
TGCACTCTGAACACTGAAGCTTTCTTT
CTLNTEAFF
>.|TRBJ2-3|.|16|TRBV7-2
TGTGCCAGCAGCCGCGTGGGGGCGGGGAGCACAGATACGCAGTATTTT
CASSRVGAGSTDTQYF
>.|TRBJ1-1|.|14|TRBV30
TGTGCCTGGAGTGTACAAGCAGGGATCAATGAAGCTTTCTTT
CAWSVQAGINEAFF
>.|TRBJ1-6|.|16|TRBV6-5
TGTGCCAGCAGTTACAGCACAGGGAGACGCGGTTCACCCCTCCACTTT
CASSYSTGRRGSPLHF